This note documents a single T cell receptor beta chain sequence. In germline, CDR1 is LGHNA, CDR2 YSLEER. The CDR3 totals 14 residues. J was trimmed by 5 bases and V by 1 base; bases with no gene match: 2. The method was immunoSEQ multiplex PCR; TCRdb's version includes in-frame clones alone and lacks a portion of them. This sample has hundreds of thousands of clones, with nearly 90% found just once. Assignment of participants to cohorts was predicated upon participant-reported clinical history. This record comes from a study of blood T cell repertoires in COVID-19. The overall study: Acute and convalescent COVID-19 samples came from the United States, Italy and Spain.

The V call is TRBV4-3, the J call TRBJ1-1; 9 positions match TRBD1. The sequence was obtained from a man under 40 who had been exposed to COVID-19. Sequencing input: PBMCs or T cells enriched from blood (not recorded which). The CDR3: CASSQGQGGTEAFF. The CDR3 nucleotides are TGCGCCAGCAGCCAAGGACAGGGGGGGACTGAAGCTTTCTTT.